One sample yielded the 4 T cell receptor beta chains listed below, sequenced in a study of T cell clonality in common variable immunodeficiency. The repertoire was sequenced with immunoSEQ multiplex PCR; TCRdb's copy has only in-frame clones and lacks some. The sample was found to contain about 33,000 clones, and every one recurs. The sequencing sample was made of peripheral blood mononuclear cells. The receptors originated from a person aged 18 to 70 in good health.

This clone was seen a few times. The CDR3 loop reads CASSYSGTGFSTQYF. Incomplete CDR3 DNA: TGTGCCAGCAGTTACTCCGGGACAGGGTTTTCGACG. The gene calls are TRBV6-7 and TRBJ2-3; 9 bases are a match to TRBD1. The sequence runs out 3 residues before the end of the CDR3; the remainder is reconstructed from the germline J gene. TRBV6-7 is an open reading frame whose function is uncertain. The CDR3 length is 15 residues.

This clone was recorded at least ten times. The read terminates 3 residues ahead of where the CDR3 ends, so the germline J gene completes it. The V call is TRBV7-2, the J call TRBJ1-1; D might be TRBD1 (5 bases). This CDR3 is 14 amino acids long. Germline assignment: CDR1 SGHTA and CDR2 FQGNSA. V gave up 2 bases and J gave up 2 bases, with 9 bases separating them. The CDR3 region is CASSLWGGNTEAFF. The part of the CDR3 DNA that was read is TGTGCCAGCAGCTTATGGGGGGGTAACACTGAA.

At least ten counts were recorded for this clone. The read falls 3 residues short of the CDR3 end, and the missing part is taken from the germline J gene. The genes are TRBV30 and TRBJ2-7; TRBD2 matches 8 bases. This CDR3 contains 13 residues. The germline CDR1 and CDR2 sequences are GTSNPN and SVGIG (reference sequence). With V trimmed by 8 bases and J by 3 bases, 9 bases remained unmatched. CDR3 amino acids: CALWREDLYEQYF. The covered CDR3 bases are TGTGCCCTTTGGCGGGAGGATCTCTACGAG.

This clone was picked up many times. The read ends 3 residues before the CDR3 terminus; that terminus is restored from the germline J gene. The chain joins TRBV13 to TRBJ2-1; TRBD1 agrees at 10 bases. Looked up from germline, CDR1 is PRHDT and CDR2 is FYEKMQ (reference sequence). CDR3 length: 13 residues. The V segment lost 3 bases and the J segment 7 bases; nucleotides outside the gene matches: 0. CDR3 sequence reads: CASSLDRGNEQFF. Partial CDR3 DNA: TGTGCCAGCAGCTTGGACAGGGGGAATGAG.